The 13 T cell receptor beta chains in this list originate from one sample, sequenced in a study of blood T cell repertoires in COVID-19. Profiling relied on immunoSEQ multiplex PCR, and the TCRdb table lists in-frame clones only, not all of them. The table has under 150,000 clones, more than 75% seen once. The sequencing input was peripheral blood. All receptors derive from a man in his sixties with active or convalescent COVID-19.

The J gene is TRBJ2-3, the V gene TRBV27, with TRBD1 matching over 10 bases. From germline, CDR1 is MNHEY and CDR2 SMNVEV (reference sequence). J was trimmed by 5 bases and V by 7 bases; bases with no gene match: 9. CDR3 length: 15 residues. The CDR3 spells CASTFQTGGVDTQYF. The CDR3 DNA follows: TGTGCCAGCACCTTTCAGACAGGGGGCGTAGATACGCAGTATTTT.

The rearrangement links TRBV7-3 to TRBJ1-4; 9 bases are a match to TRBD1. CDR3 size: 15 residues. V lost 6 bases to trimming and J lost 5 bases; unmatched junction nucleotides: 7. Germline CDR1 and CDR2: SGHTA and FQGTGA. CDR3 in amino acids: CASRCRTGGNEKLFF. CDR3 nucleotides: TGTGCCAGCAGGTGTCGAACAGGGGGCAATGAAAAACTGTTTTTT. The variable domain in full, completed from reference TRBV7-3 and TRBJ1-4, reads GAGVSQTPSNKVTEKGKYVELRCDPISGHTALYWYRQSLGQGPEFLIYFQGTGAADDSGLPNDRFFAVRPEGSVSTLKIQRTERGDSAVYLCASRCRTGGNEKLFFGSGTQLSVL.

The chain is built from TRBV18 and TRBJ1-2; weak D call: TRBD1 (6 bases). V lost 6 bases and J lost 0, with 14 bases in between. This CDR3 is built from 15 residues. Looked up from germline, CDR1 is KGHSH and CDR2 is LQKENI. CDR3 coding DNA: TGTGCCAGCTCCGCCGACAGGAACTCTAACTATGGCTACACCTTC. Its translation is CASSADRNSNYGYTF.

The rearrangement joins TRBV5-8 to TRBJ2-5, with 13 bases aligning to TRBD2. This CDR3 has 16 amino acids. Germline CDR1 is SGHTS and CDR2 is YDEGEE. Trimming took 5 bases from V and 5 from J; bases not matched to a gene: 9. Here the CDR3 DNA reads TGTGCCAGCAGTCCAAGGACTAGCGGGAGAGTGGAGACCCAGTACTTC. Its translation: CASSPRTSGRVETQYF. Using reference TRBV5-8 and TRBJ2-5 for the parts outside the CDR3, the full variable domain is EAGVTQSPTHLIKTRGQQATLRCSPISGHTSVYWYQQALGLGLQFLLWYDEGEERNRGNFPPRFSGRQFPNYSSELNVNALELEDSALYLCASSPRTSGRVETQYFGPGTRLLVL.

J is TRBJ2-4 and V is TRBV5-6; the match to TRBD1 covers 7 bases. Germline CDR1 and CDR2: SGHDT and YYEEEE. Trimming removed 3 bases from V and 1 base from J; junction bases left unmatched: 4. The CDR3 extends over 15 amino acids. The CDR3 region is CASSSGQWAKNIQYF. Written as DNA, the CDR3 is TGTGCCAGCAGCTCGGGACAGTGGGCCAAAAACATTCAGTACTTC.

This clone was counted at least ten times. The CDR3: CASSVAVGGRQFF. Here the CDR3 DNA reads TGTGCCAGCAGCGTAGCGGTGGGGGGTAGGCAGTTCTTC. The genes are TRBV9 and TRBJ2-1, with D possibly matching TRBD2 (6 bases). This CDR3 region has 13 residues. V gave up 0 bases and J gave up 12 bases, with 13 bases separating them. Germline assignment: CDR1 SGDLS and CDR2 YYNGEE.

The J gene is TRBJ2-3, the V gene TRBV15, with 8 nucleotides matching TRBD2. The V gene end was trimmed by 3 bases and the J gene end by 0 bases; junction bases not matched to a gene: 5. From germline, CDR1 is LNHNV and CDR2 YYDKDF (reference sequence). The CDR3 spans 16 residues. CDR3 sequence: CATSSGRGGSTDTQYF. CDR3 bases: TGTGCCACCAGCAGCGGTCGGGGGGGCAGCACAGATACGCAGTATTTT.

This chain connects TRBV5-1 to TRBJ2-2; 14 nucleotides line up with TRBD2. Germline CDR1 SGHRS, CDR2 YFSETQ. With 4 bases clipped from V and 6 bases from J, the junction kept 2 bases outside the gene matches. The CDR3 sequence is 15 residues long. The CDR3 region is CASSGTSGSPGELFF. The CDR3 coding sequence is TGCGCCAGCAGCGGGACTAGCGGGAGTCCCGGGGAGCTGTTTTTT.

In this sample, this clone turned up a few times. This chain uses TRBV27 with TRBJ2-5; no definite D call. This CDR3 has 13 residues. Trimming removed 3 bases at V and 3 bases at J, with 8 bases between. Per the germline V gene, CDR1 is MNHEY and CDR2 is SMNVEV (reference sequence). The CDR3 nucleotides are TGTGCCAGCAGTTTGGGCCGTAAAGAGACCCAGTACTTC. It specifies CASSLGRKETQYF.

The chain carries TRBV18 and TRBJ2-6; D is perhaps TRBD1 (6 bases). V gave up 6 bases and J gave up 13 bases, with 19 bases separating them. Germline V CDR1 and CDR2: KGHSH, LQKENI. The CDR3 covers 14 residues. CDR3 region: CASSLDGGIYVLTF. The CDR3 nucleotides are TGTGCCAGCTCCCTGGATGGGGGCATATATGTCCTGACTTTC.

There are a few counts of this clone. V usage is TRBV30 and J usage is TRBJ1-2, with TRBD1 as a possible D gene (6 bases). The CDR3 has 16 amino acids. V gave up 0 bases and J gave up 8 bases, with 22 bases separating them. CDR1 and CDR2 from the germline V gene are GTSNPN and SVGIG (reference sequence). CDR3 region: CAWSVPLGQGFGGYTF. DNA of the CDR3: TGTGCCTGGAGTGTACCCCTCGGGCAGGGGTTCGGAGGCTACACCTTC.

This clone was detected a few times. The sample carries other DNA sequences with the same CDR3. The CDR3 nucleotides are TGTGCCAGCAGTTTACAGGGTAGGACTGAAGCTTTCTTT. This gives the protein CASSLQGRTEAFF. The J gene is TRBJ1-1, the V gene TRBV12-3 or TRBV12-4, with a weak D call TRBD1 (5 bases). V shed 2 bases and J shed 5 bases, with 9 bases lying between them. The CDR3 is 13 amino acids.

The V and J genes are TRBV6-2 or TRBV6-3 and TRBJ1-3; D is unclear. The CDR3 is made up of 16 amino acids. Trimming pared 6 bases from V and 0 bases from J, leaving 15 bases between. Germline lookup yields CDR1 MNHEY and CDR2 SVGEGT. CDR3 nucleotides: TGTGCCAGCAGCCCTGGACTCGTTTACTCTGGAAACACCATATATTTT. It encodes CASSPGLVYSGNTIYF.